This T cell receptor (beta chain) came from a study of T cell changes during pregnancy in multiple sclerosis. Germline values: CDR1 LGHNA, CDR2 YNFKEQ. Trimming at V came to 8 bases and at J to 2 bases, leaving 10 bases not matched to a gene. CDR3 length: 16 amino acids. Produced via immunoSEQ multiplex PCR; TCRdb's table is partial and in-frame only. This table has approximately 40,000 clones, about nine tenths appearing once. The sample here was CD4+ T cells from peripheral blood mononuclear cells, taken in the first trimester of pregnancy. The J gene is TRBJ2-3, the V gene TRBV4-2; 10 nucleotides align to TRBD2. The receptor was isolated from a female donor with multiple sclerosis, enrolled in a pregnancy study. The chain's CDR3 is CASRGAGGRDTDTQYF. The CDR3 nucleotides read TGTGCCAGCCGAGGAGCGGGAGGGCGGGACACAGATACGCAGTATTTT.